This T cell receptor beta chain was observed in a study of a mutant IDH1 vaccine in newly diagnosed glioma. Study-wide context: Every participant had undergone radiotherapy, temozolomide, or both before, and most underwent both.

TCRdb's copy holds only in-frame clones and misses some; the assay was immunoSEQ multiplex PCR. Of under 50,000 clones in the sample, about 88% were seen once. About this clone itself: Its specificity is not known.

The time point is: week 35, safety follow-up. A single vaccine dose contained 300 ug of mutant IDH1 20-mer peptide, and topical imiquimod was used with it. Sequenced here: PBMCs, sampled from a glioma patient whose treatment included an IDH1 peptide vaccine. This receptor was identified in a woman between 40 and 50 years old with glioma.

CDR3 bases: TGTGCCAGCAGTTTAGGGGGACAGGGAGGGACGGGCTACACCTTC. It yields the protein CASSLGGQGGTGYTF. This chain connects TRBV28 to TRBJ1-2, with TRBD1 identical over 9 bases. Germline CDR1 and CDR2: MDHEN and SYDVKM. Trimming removed 2 bases from V and 8 bases from J; junction bases left unmatched: 9. The length of the CDR3 is 15 residues.